The 13 T cell receptor beta chains in this list originate from one sample, sequenced in a study of T cells in Graves' hyperthyroidism and ophthalmopathy. Amplification yielded TCR beta CDR3 regions, with RNA transcripts as the source. With the HTBI primer set, the TCR CDR3 went through a first round of RT-PCR. TCRdb processed the multiplex PCR reads anew with MiXCR; each CDR3 protein has one entry. The sample yields 330,000 or so distinct CDR3 sequences, roughly 19% seen once. Specimen: blood. All receptors derive from a man aged 50 or older with Graves' ophthalmopathy.

This clonotype was counted many times. The chain employs TRBV10-1 and TRBJ2-3; TRBD1 might be the D (6 bases). Germline values: CDR1 WNHNN, CDR2 SYGVQD (reference sequence). The V end lost 6 bases, the J end lost 2 bases, and 12 bases lay between the germline ends. The CDR3 has 14 residues. CDR3 bases: TGCGCCAGCAGCGGACAGCGAATCACAGATACGCAGTATTTT. This translates into CASSGQRITDTQYF.

This clonotype was detected only a few times. This chain's CDR3 is CASSLGPFRMRTQYF. The CDR3, as DNA: TGTGCCAGCAGCTTAGGTCCCTTTAGGATGCGGACCCAGTACTTC. This chain joins TRBV7-8 and TRBJ2-5; unclear D gene. V was shortened by 1 base and J by 7 bases, with 16 bases between the two germline ends. Per germline, CDR1 SGHVS and CDR2 FQNEAQ. The CDR3 is made up of 15 amino acids.

V is TRBV11-2 and J is TRBJ2-3; unclear D gene. The CDR3 extends over 12 amino acids. Trimming took off 5 bases at V and 6 bases at J, with 9 bases between the two ends. The germline gives CDR1 SGHAT, CDR2 FQNNGV. CDR3 sequence: CASSQAWDTQYF. Written as DNA, the CDR3 is TGTGCCAGCAGCCAAGCGTGGGATACGCAGTATTTT.

Points on this clonotype: This clone may be a read error of a much larger clone one base away. Given the absence of the conserved phenylalanine or tryptophan at the CDR3 end, a read error is likely. The genes are TRBV20-1 and TRBJ2-7; 7 bases map to TRBD1. Trimming removed 2 bases from V and 1 base from J; junction bases left unmatched: 2. CDR3 size: 13 residues. Germline CDR1 and CDR2: DFQATT and SNEGSKA (reference sequence). The CDR3 is CSARQTGSYEQYL. In DNA form, the CDR3 reads TGCAGTGCTAGACAGACAGGGTCCTACGAGCAGTACCTC.

V gene TRBV19 combines with J gene TRBJ1-2; D is perhaps TRBD1 (6 bases). Germline CDR1 and CDR2: LNHDA and SQIVND (reference sequence). The CDR3 totals 14 residues. The V and J ends lost 5 bases and 7 bases respectively, with 17 bases between them. The CDR3 reads CASSEPSTGTGYTF. The CDR3 bases are TGTGCCAGTAGTGAGCCGAGTACAGGGACTGGCTACACCTTC. Full variable domain (missing parts from reference TRBV19 and TRBJ1-2): DGGITQSPKYLFRKEGQNVTLSCEQNLNHDAMYWYRQDPGQGLRLIYYSQIVNDFQKGDIAEGYSVSREKKESFPLTVTSAQKNPTAFYLCASSEPSTGTGYTFGSGTRLTVV.

The chain couples TRBV29-1 to TRBJ1-2, with a tentative D call TRBD1 (6 bases). Looked up from germline, CDR1 is SQVTM and CDR2 is ANQGSEA. The CDR3 is made up of 13 amino acids. V shed 4 bases and J shed 1 base, with 10 bases lying between them. In DNA form, the CDR3 reads TGCAGCGTTGGGGACAAAAATAACTATGGCTACACCTTC. It encodes CSVGDKNNYGYTF.

In this sample, this clonotype turned up many times. The rearrangement links TRBV4-2 to TRBJ1-1, with 12 positions matching TRBD1. The germline V gene encodes CDR1 LGHNA and CDR2 YNFKEQ. The CDR3 extends over 16 amino acids. J lost 1 base, V lost 4 bases, and 4 bases had no gene match. The CDR3 region has the DNA TGTGCCAGCAGCCTAGGGACAGGGGGCACGAACACTGAAGCTTTCTTT. It encodes CASSLGTGGTNTEAFF.

This clonotype was picked up one time. A clone one base away is much larger, so this may be a read error. V usage is TRBV28 and J usage is TRBJ1-1; TRBD1 matches at 11 bases. In germline, CDR1 is MDHEN, CDR2 SYDVKM. The CDR3 runs 15 residues. The V gene end was trimmed by 5 bases and the J gene end by 6 bases; junction bases not matched to a gene: 8. The CDR3 loop reads CASSPRDRGFAEAFF. The CDR3 region has the DNA TGTGCCAGCAGTCCCAGGGACAGGGGGTTCGCTGAAGCTTTCTTT.

This clonotype was counted between two and nine times. With a much larger clone just one base away, this may be a read error. The chain carries TRBV7-3 and TRBJ2-3; D tentatively fits TRBD1 or TRBD2 (7 bases each). Trimming stripped 8 bases from V and 1 base from J, with 10 bases between. The CDR3 runs 13 residues. Germline V lookup: CDR1 SGHTA, CDR2 FQGTGA. CDR3 sequence: CASAGGGTDTQYF. In DNA form, the CDR3 reads TGTGCCAGCGCAGGGGGGGGCACAGATACGCAGTATTTT.

There are a few counts of this clonotype. This CDR3 reads CASSSRTGVTGELFF. In DNA, the CDR3 is TGTGCCAGCAGTTCCCGGACAGGGGTCACCGGGGAGCTGTTTTTT. V gene TRBV28 combines with J gene TRBJ2-2; 9 bases match TRBD1. CDR1 is MDHEN, CDR2 SYDVKM, per germline. The CDR3 is made up of 15 amino acids. V was pared by 4 bases and J by 4 bases, with 4 bases of the junction left unmatched.

The genes are TRBV20-1 and TRBJ1-5, with D uncertain. The CDR3 consists of 13 residues. V shed 6 bases and J shed 2 bases, with 11 bases lying between them. The germline gives CDR1 DFQATT, CDR2 SNEGSKA (reference sequence). The CDR3 DNA reads TGCAGTGCCGTCGTGGTTGGCAATCAGCCCCAGCATTTT. Amino acid sequence: CSAVVVGNQPQHF.

A single count supports this clonotype. The chain links TRBV28 to TRBJ1-1; the D is unclear. This CDR3 contains 13 residues. From germline, CDR1 is MDHEN and CDR2 SYDVKM. The V end was cut by 6 bases, the J end by 3 bases, with 11 bases between. CDR3 nucleotide sequence: TGTGCCAGCAGCTCTCTCTTAGACACTGAAGCTTTCTTT. Encoded protein: CASSSLLDTEAFF.

This clonotype was recorded a few times. The chain's CDR3 is CASSLVNPLPGQGRYGYTF. CDR3 sequence (DNA): TGTGCCAGCAGTTTAGTTAACCCCCTCCCGGGACAGGGACGCTATGGCTACACCTTC. V gene TRBV28 combines with J gene TRBJ1-2; 9 bases are shared with TRBD1. V lost 2 bases to trimming and J lost 4 bases; unmatched junction nucleotides: 17. The CDR3 is 19 amino acids. The germline V gene has CDR1 MDHEN and CDR2 SYDVKM.